A selection of T cell receptor beta chains follows, all from one sample in a study of beta chain features in type 1 diabetes. Sequencing used immunoSEQ multiplex PCR; TCRdb keeps in-frame clones, though not all of them. The table includes 810,000 or so clones, 15% to 20% detected once. Sample: naive CD4+ T cells from blood. The source of these receptors is a woman younger than 30 in good health. The CDR3 runs from the conserved cysteine through the conserved F or W. Each record gives: D gene, V gene, J gene, clone size, CDR3 DNA, CDR3 protein. A D gene is named only where the DNA matches it firmly. Clone size is not always given. Where it is, it says once, few, many or a class for expanded clones.

D: TRBD1; V: TRBV2; J: TRBJ2-1; size: .; DNA: TGTGCCAGCAGCGGGACAGTATACAATGAGCAGTTCTTC; CDR3: CASSGTVYNEQFF
D: .; V: TRBV28; J: TRBJ2-7; size: few; DNA: TGTGCCAGCAGAACAGGGATACCCTACGAGCAGTACTTC; CDR3: CASRTGIPYEQYF
D: .; V: TRBV7-3; J: TRBJ2-1; size: .; DNA: TGTGCCAGCAGCTTAGCGTGGCGGGCCCTCTACAATGAGCAGTTCTTC; CDR3: CASSLAWRALYNEQFF
D: .; V: TRBV4-2; J: TRBJ2-6; size: .; DNA: TGTGCCAGCAGCCAAGATCGGGCAGGGGTTCGTCTCGTCCTGACTTTC; CDR3: CASSQDRAGVRLVLTF
D: .; V: TRBV6-5; J: TRBJ1-2; size: few; DNA: TGTGCCAGCAGTTACAGAGGCTTCTATGGCTACACCTTC; CDR3: CASSYRGFYGYTF
D: .; V: TRBV28; J: TRBJ2-1; size: few; DNA: TGTGCCAGCACCGACCCCCTTAACAATGAGCAGTTCTTC; CDR3: CASTDPLNNEQFF
D: TRBD2; V: TRBV5-1; J: TRBJ2-3; size: few; DNA: TGCGCCAGCAGCTTGAGACGAGGGCTAGCGGGAGGAGATACGCAGTATTTT; CDR3: CASSLRRGLAGGDTQYF
D: .; V: TRBV15; J: TRBJ2-1; size: few; DNA: TGTGCCACCAGCAGTATGGGGGAGCGGAACTCCTACAATGAGCAGTTCTTC; CDR3: CATSSMGERNSYNEQFF
D: TRBD2; V: TRBV4-2; J: TRBJ2-7; size: .; DNA: TGTGCCAGCAGCCATGGTACTAGCGGGGGATCGTCCTACGAGCAGTACTTC; CDR3: CASSHGTSGGSSYEQYF
D: .; V: TRBV18; J: TRBJ2-1; size: few; DNA: TGTGCCAGCTCATCCACAGGGAGCTCCTACAATGAGCAGTTCTTC; CDR3: CASSSTGSSYNEQFF
D: .; V: TRBV6-1; J: TRBJ1-5; size: .; DNA: TGTGCCAGCAGTGAAACCTACTTTTTGGACAGCCGCAATCAGCCCCAGCATTTT; CDR3: CASSETYFLDSRNQPQHF
D: TRBD1; V: TRBV5-1; J: TRBJ2-7; size: few; DNA: TGCGCCAGCAGCTTGAAGGGTGGTAGGGGGACAGCCATCACCCACTCCTACGAGCAGTACTTC; CDR3: CASSLKGGRGTAITHSYEQYF
D: TRBD1; V: TRBV7-9; J: TRBJ2-6; size: .; DNA: TGTGCCAGCAGCACCCGGGACAGGTACTCTGGGGCCAACGTCCTGACTTTC; CDR3: CASSTRDRYSGANVLTF
D: .; V: TRBV19; J: TRBJ2-1; size: few; DNA: TGTGCCAGCGGGGGACCGGGTGGTCTTGAGCAGTTCTTC; CDR3: CASGGPGGLEQFF
D: .; V: TRBV28; J: TRBJ2-1; size: .; DNA: TGTGCCAGCAGCCCCGGTGCGGCCCTCAATGAGCAGTTCTTC; CDR3: CASSPGAALNEQFF
D: TRBD2; V: TRBV4-2; J: TRBJ2-7; size: .; DNA: TGTGCCAGCAGCCAAGATTTAGCGGGAGGCTACGAGCAGTACTTC; CDR3: CASSQDLAGGYEQYF
D: TRBD1; V: TRBV9; J: TRBJ2-5; size: .; DNA: TGTGCCAGCAGCGTCACAGGGGGCCGTCGAGAGACCCAGTACTTC; CDR3: CASSVTGGRRETQYF
D: .; V: TRBV10-3; J: TRBJ2-7; size: .; DNA: TGTGCCATCAGTGAGTTAGCGCCTTCCTACGAGCAGTACTTC; CDR3: CAISELAPSYEQYF
D: .; V: TRBV5-4; J: TRBJ2-3; size: .; DNA: TGTGCCAGCAGCTTGAATAGGTGGAGAACAGATACGCAGTATTTT; CDR3: CASSLNRWRTDTQYF
D: .; V: TRBV6-5; J: TRBJ2-3; size: .; DNA: TGTGCCAGCAGTTACTCGCTGGGACCATCCACAGATACGCAGTATTTT; CDR3: CASSYSLGPSTDTQYF
D: TRBD2; V: TRBV10-3; J: TRBJ2-1; size: few; DNA: TGTGCCATCAGTCCTACTAGCGGGAGGGGGAATGAGCAGTTCTTC; CDR3: CAISPTSGRGNEQFF
D: .; V: TRBV7-2; J: TRBJ2-3; size: few; DNA: TGTGCCAGCAGCTTCACGGCGGGGAACACAGATACGCAGTATTTT; CDR3: CASSFTAGNTDTQYF
D: .; V: TRBV28; J: TRBJ1-2; size: .; DNA: TGTGCCAGCAGTTGGGGCCAGGGATTAGAGGGCTACACCTTC; CDR3: CASSWGQGLEGYTF
D: .; V: TRBV10-3; J: TRBJ2-2; size: .; DNA: TGTGCCACCCAAATGCCCGGGGAGCTGTTTTTT; CDR3: CATQMPGELFF
D: TRBD1; V: TRBV11-2; J: TRBJ2-3; size: .; DNA: TGTGCCAGCAGCACAGGGGCCCATGCGACGCAGTATTTT; CDR3: CASSTGAHATQYF
D: .; V: TRBV6-5; J: TRBJ2-1; size: few; DNA: TGTGCCAGCAACGACAGGCCCAATGAGCAGTTCTTC; CDR3: CASNDRPNEQFF
D: .; V: TRBV6-1; J: TRBJ2-4; size: .; DNA: TGTGCCAGCAGGGGGCTAGCCAAAAACATTCAGTACTTC; CDR3: CASRGLAKNIQYF
D: .; V: TRBV7-2; J: TRBJ2-2; size: few; DNA: TGTGCCAGCAGCTTAGCGCTGACCCACACCGGGGAGCTGTTTTTT; CDR3: CASSLALTHTGELFF
D: .; V: TRBV15; J: TRBJ2-3; size: .; DNA: TGTGCCACCAGCAGAGGTTTTGAGCGGGCCACAGATACGCAGTATTTT; CDR3: CATSRGFERATDTQYF
D: .; V: TRBV2; J: TRBJ2-7; size: .; DNA: TGTGCCAGCAGTGGGGTTTTCGGTTACGAGCAGTACTTC; CDR3: CASSGVFGYEQYF
D: .; V: TRBV5-1; J: TRBJ2-6; size: .; DNA: TGTGCCAGCAGCTTGGTAGGGTCCGGGGCCAACGTCCTGACTTTC; CDR3: CASSLVGSGANVLTF
D: .; V: TRBV7-2; J: TRBJ2-4; size: .; DNA: TGTGCCAGCAGTCTAAATCAACCGGGAGAAGGAAACATTCAGTACTTC; CDR3: CASSLNQPGEGNIQYF
D: .; V: TRBV2; J: TRBJ2-7; size: .; DNA: TGTGCCAGCAGTGAAACGTCCGTGGAGCAGTACTTC; CDR3: CASSETSVEQYF
D: .; V: TRBV4-3; J: TRBJ2-1; size: few; DNA: TGCGCCAGCAGCCAAGATGGGGTCAATGAGCAGTTCTTC; CDR3: CASSQDGVNEQFF
D: .; V: TRBV7-2; J: TRBJ2-3; size: few; DNA: TGTGCCAGCATGCGAGCGGATACGCAGTATTTT; CDR3: CASMRADTQYF
D: .; V: TRBV29-1; J: TRBJ1-3; size: few; DNA: TGCAGCGTTACCGGGACTGGCGGAAACACCATATATTTT; CDR3: CSVTGTGGNTIYF
D: .; V: TRBV20-1; J: TRBJ2-2; size: .; DNA: TGCAGTGTATCCGGGCGCCGGGAGCTGTTTTTT; CDR3: CSVSGRRELFF
D: TRBD1; V: TRBV5-5; J: TRBJ2-7; size: .; DNA: TGTGCCAGCAGCTGGGGACAGGGTATGTACGAGCAGTACTTC; CDR3: CASSWGQGMYEQYF
D: .; V: TRBV4-1; J: TRBJ1-5; size: few; DNA: TGCGCCAGCAGCCAAATCATGGTCGGGCAGCTCAATCAGCCCCAGCATTTT; CDR3: CASSQIMVGQLNQPQHF
D: .; V: TRBV20-1; J: TRBJ2-5; size: few; DNA: TGCAGTGGGGAGAGAGAGACCCAGTACTTC; CDR3: CSGERETQYF
D: TRBD1; V: TRBV13; J: TRBJ2-7; size: .; DNA: TGTGCCAGCAGCTTTCAATACCGGGACAGCTACGAGCAGTACTTC; CDR3: CASSFQYRDSYEQYF
D: .; V: TRBV9; J: TRBJ2-7; size: few; DNA: TGTGCCAGCAGTGGTCACGCAGGGACCTACGAGCAGTACTTC; CDR3: CASSGHAGTYEQYF
D: .; V: TRBV19; J: TRBJ2-3; size: few; DNA: TGTGCCAGTAGTTATCCAGGGTCAGATACGCAGTATTTT; CDR3: CASSYPGSDTQYF
D: .; V: TRBV11-2; J: TRBJ2-1; size: .; DNA: TGTGCCAGCAGCTTAGTCAAGAGCTCCTACAATGAGCAGTTCTTC; CDR3: CASSLVKSSYNEQFF
D: TRBD1; V: TRBV7-2; J: TRBJ2-7; size: few; DNA: TGTGCCAGCAGCTGGGACAGGTTTTCCTACGAGCAGTACTTC; CDR3: CASSWDRFSYEQYF
D: .; V: TRBV7-9; J: TRBJ1-1; size: .; DNA: TGTGCCAGCAGCCCGGCTTGGAGGGGCCTCCGGAACATGAACACTGAAGCTTTCTTT; CDR3: CASSPAWRGLRNMNTEAFF
D: .; V: TRBV7-8; J: TRBJ1-5; size: .; DNA: TGTGCCAGCAGCCGAGGCAGGGCAGGCAATCAGCCCCAGCATTTT; CDR3: CASSRGRAGNQPQHF
D: TRBD1; V: TRBV14; J: TRBJ2-1; size: few; DNA: TGTGCCAGCAGCCAAGTTCCGATACAGGGGGAAAAGCGAATCTTC; CDR3: CASSQVPIQGEKRIF
D: .; V: TRBV11-2; J: TRBJ2-1; size: few; DNA: TGTGCCAGCAGCCCGCCCCTTCTAGCCCTTCCCATCAATGAGCAGTTCTTC; CDR3: CASSPPLLALPINEQFF
D: TRBD2; V: TRBV25-1; J: TRBJ2-7; size: few; DNA: TGTGCCAGCAGCGAGGGGAGCGGGGGATTGAGCTCCTACGAGCAGTACTTC; CDR3: CASSEGSGGLSSYEQYF
D: .; V: TRBV7-2; J: TRBJ2-1; size: .; DNA: TGTGCCAGCAGCTTAGGGGGGACGGGTGAGCAGTTCTTC; CDR3: CASSLGGTGEQFF
D: .; V: TRBV28; J: TRBJ2-1; size: .; DNA: TGTGCCAGCAGACTCCAATACAATGAGCAGTTCTTC; CDR3: CASRLQYNEQFF
D: TRBD1; V: TRBV7-2; J: TRBJ2-5; size: few; DNA: TGTGCCAGCAGCCTTCACAGGGGACCCCAAGAGACCCAGTACTTC; CDR3: CASSLHRGPQETQYF
D: TRBD2; V: TRBV15; J: TRBJ2-3; size: .; DNA: TGTGCCACCAGCAGAGATTACCGGACTAGCGGGATTCTCTCAGATACGCAGTATTTT; CDR3: CATSRDYRTSGILSDTQYF
D: .; V: TRBV18; J: TRBJ2-3; size: .; DNA: TGTGCCAGCTCAACTAACACAGATACGCAGTATTTT; CDR3: CASSTNTDTQYF